Sequencing of this TCR beta chain was carried out in a study of shared clonotypes between healthy human individuals. Adult donors, all healthy and HIV-negative, had no recent acute infections or vaccinations. V lost 2 bases and J lost 5; bases outside the gene matches: 4. Germline V lookup: CDR1 KGHSH, CDR2 LQKENI. CDR3 length: 15 amino acids. Execution of the assay was at deep level. Sequenced by immunoSEQ multiplex PCR; TCRdb stores in-frame clones only, minus some. There are some 2,000,000 clones in the sample; approximately 94% occur only once, and roughly 0.13% lies in the top ten. The chain joins TRBV18 to TRBJ2-7; 12 bases align to TRBD1. The source material was naive CD4+ T cells sorted from blood. Subset noted: CD45RA+ positively selected. The source is a man between 18 and 35 years old in good health. The CDR3 reads CASSPGTGGIDEQYF. CDR3 DNA sequence: TGTGCCAGCTCACCAGGGACAGGGGGCATCGACGAGCAGTACTTC.